One sample yielded the 19 T cell receptor beta chains listed below, sequenced in a study of blood T cell repertoires in COVID-19 (dated by TCRdb to the early 2020s). Library preparation was by the immunoSEQ multiplex PCR assay. TCRdb re-hosts the immuneACCESS table, in-frame sequences only. Its copies lack some clones; in the studies checked, an unresolved V gene accounts for under half of them, and the cause for the rest is not known. Recorded for this sample are tens of thousands of clones; roughly 80% of them occurred a single time. The leading ten clones occupy 16% of the sample. The sample taken for sequencing was peripheral blood. Receptors originate from a man in his sixties or seventies with acute or convalescent COVID-19.

This clone was seen a single time. The chain uses TRBV6-5 and TRBJ2-3, with D perhaps TRBD1 (6 bases). This CDR3 spans 13 amino acids. V lost 2 bases and J lost 6, with 9 bases in between. Germline CDR1 MNHEY, CDR2 SVGAGI. The CDR3 sequence: CASSYLDSDTQYF. CDR3 DNA: TGTGCCAGCAGTTACCTGGACAGTGATACGCAGTATTTT.

The rearrangement links TRBV5-1 to TRBJ2-1; TRBD2 agrees at 9 bases. V was clipped by 5 bases and J by 2 bases; unmatched bases: 2. Germline-derived CDR1 and CDR2 are SGHRS and YFSETQ. The CDR3 is 14 residues long. CDR3 DNA: TGCGCCAGCAGACAGCGGGGGGCCTACAATGAGCAGTTCTTC. Translated: CASRQRGAYNEQFF.

The V and J genes are TRBV28 and TRBJ1-5, with D possibly TRBD1 on 6 matching bases. Germline V lookup: CDR1 MDHEN, CDR2 SYDVKM. Trimming pared 2 bases from V and 3 bases from J, leaving 11 bases between. This CDR3 contains 15 residues. The CDR3 region has the DNA TGTGCCAGCAGTTTACCCACAGGGATCAATCAGCCCCAGCATTTT. Its protein is CASSLPTGINQPQHF.

This chain joins TRBV11-2 and TRBJ1-1; D not certain. Germline CDR1 and CDR2: SGHAT and FQNNGV. V was pared by 3 bases and J by 6 bases, with 14 bases between. CDR3 length: 14 residues. The CDR3 bases are TGTGCCAGCAGCTTTTTAGGACTCTCGGCTGAAGCTTTCTTT. It is translated as CASSFLGLSAEAFF.

The rearrangement uses TRBV21-1 and TRBJ1-2; the table's D gene call, TRBD1, was not cross checked with the DNA. TRBV21-1 is a known pseudogene. This CDR3 region has 17 residues. CDR3 nucleotide sequence: TGTGCCAGCAGCAAAAGGGGTAAGGGGGCAGGGGTTTATGGCTACACCTTC. Amino acids: CASSKRGKGAGVYGYTF.

V is TRBV10-1 and J is TRBJ2-2, with D maybe TRBD1 (6 bases). With 4 bases removed from V and 5 bases from J, the gap between germline ends came to 11 bases. CDR3 length: 14 amino acids. Germline values: CDR1 WNHNN, CDR2 SYGVQD (reference sequence). CDR3 nucleotide sequence: TGCGCCAGCAGTGGGGGCGGACAGACCGGGGAGCTGTTTTTT. Residues: CASSGGGQTGELFF.

The chain is built from TRBV7-9 and TRBJ2-1; TRBD2 matches at 7 bases. This CDR3 is built from 17 residues. J gave up 6 bases and V 5 bases, and 16 bases lay outside the gene matches. The germline V gene has CDR1 SEHNR and CDR2 FQNEAQ (reference sequence). CDR3 DNA: TGTGCCAGCAGCGTGTCCCCAACTGGACTAGTAGGCAATGAGCAGTTCTTC. As protein: CASSVSPTGLVGNEQFF.

CDR3 DNA sequence: TGTGCCAGCAGTAATCACGGGACTAGCGGTTATGAGCAGTTCTTC. Its translation is CASSNHGTSGYEQFF. The rearrangement uses TRBV27 and TRBJ2-1; 11 positions match TRBD2. Germline V gives CDR1 MNHEY, CDR2 SMNVEV (reference sequence). V lost 5 bases to trimming and J lost 8 bases; unmatched junction nucleotides: 8. The CDR3 totals 15 residues.

This clone has more than one count but fewer than ten. The chain employs TRBV3-1 (or the pseudogene TRBV3-2) and TRBJ1-4; the D gene is possibly TRBD1 (6 bases). Trimming left V 1 base short and J 5 bases short, with 8 bases between. CDR1 is LGHDT and CDR2 is YNNKEL in the germline V gene (reference sequence). The CDR3 loop spans 14 amino acids. CDR3 DNA: TGTGCCAGCAGCCAAGGGACAGTCAATGAAAAACTGTTTTTT. It codes for CASSQGTVNEKLFF.

Here the CDR3 DNA reads TGTGCCAGCAGCCTGACAGGGACAGGCAATCAGCCCCAGCATTTT. Translating it yields CASSLTGTGNQPQHF. The V and J genes are TRBV7-2 and TRBJ1-5; TRBD1 aligns across 7 bases. Germline V lookup: CDR1 SGHTA, CDR2 FQGNSA. V was pared by 5 bases and J by 2 bases, with 6 bases of the junction left unmatched. The CDR3 is 15 residues long.

The rearrangement joins TRBV16 to TRBJ2-7, with D perhaps TRBD1 (5 bases). This CDR3 has 14 residues. Trimming cost V 0 bases and J 3 bases, with 9 bases left between them. The germline V gene has CDR1 KGHSY and CDR2 FQNENV. The CDR3 spells CASSQSWQGYEQYF. The CDR3 DNA sequence: TGTGCCAGCAGCCAATCTTGGCAGGGCTACGAGCAGTACTTC. The full variable domain, rest sourced from reference TRBV16 and TRBJ2-7, is GEEVAQTPKHLVRGEGQKAKLYCAPIKGHSYVFWYQQVLKNEFKFLISFQNENVFDETGMPKERFSAKCLPNSPCSLEIQATKLEDSAVYFCASSQSWQGYEQYFGPGTRLTVT.

The chain links TRBV20-1 to TRBJ2-1; D gene unclear. The CDR3 is 14 amino acids. Looked up from germline, CDR1 is DFQATT and CDR2 is SNEGSKA (reference sequence). V lost 3 bases and J lost 0, with 9 bases in between. The CDR3 DNA is TGCAGTGCTAGTAAGAGGCTCTCCTACAATGAGCAGTTCTTC. Its protein product is CSASKRLSYNEQFF.

This chain links TRBV5-4 with TRBJ1-1, with 8 positions matching TRBD1. With 4 bases clipped from V and 1 base from J, the junction kept 6 bases outside the gene matches. The CDR3 extends over 15 amino acids. CDR1 is SGHNT and CDR2 is YYREEE in the germline V gene (reference sequence). This CDR3 is CASSQFDRGNTEAFF. The CDR3 DNA reads as TGTGCCAGCAGCCAATTCGACAGGGGGAACACTGAAGCTTTCTTT.

This chain joins TRBV6-5 and TRBJ1-2; no clear D. This CDR3 region has 14 residues. CDR1 and CDR2 from the germline V gene are MNHEY and SVGAGI. Trimming shortened V by 5 bases and J by 8 bases, and 18 bases separated the two germline ends. CDR3 in amino acids: CASSRTIASGGYTF. Here the CDR3 DNA reads TGTGCCAGCAGTCGAACGATCGCCTCGGGAGGCTACACCTTC.

The chain has TRBV27 and TRBJ2-7, with 11 bases identical to TRBD1. This CDR3 has 14 residues. The junction had 2 bases not matched to a gene; V was cut back by 5 bases and J by 2 bases. CDR1 MNHEY and CDR2 SMNVEV come from the germline V gene (reference sequence). The CDR3 nucleotides are TGTGCCAGCAGTCCGGGACAGGGGGCCTACGAGCAGTACTTC. Amino acids: CASSPGQGAYEQYF.

V and J are TRBV16 and TRBJ1-1; 12 nucleotides align to TRBD1. This CDR3 has 19 residues. In germline, CDR1 is KGHSY, CDR2 FQNENV. Losses at the gene ends were 2 bases for V and 5 bases for J; bases not matched to a gene: 15. CDR3 residues: CASSQIGPGQGAVWTEAFF. As DNA, the CDR3 is TGTGCCAGCAGCCAAATTGGACCGGGACAGGGGGCTGTTTGGACTGAAGCTTTCTTT.

The chain recombines TRBV18 with TRBJ1-2, with TRBD1 matching 9 bases. With V trimmed by 8 bases and J by 4 bases, 5 bases remained unmatched. The CDR3 sequence is 13 residues long. CDR1 is KGHSH and CDR2 is LQKENI in the germline V gene. The DNA for the CDR3 is TGTGCCAGCCAGACGGACAGGGGCTATGGCTACACCTTC. As protein: CASQTDRGYGYTF.

Turning to this clone: A read error is likely, as this CDR3 ends without the conserved phenylalanine or tryptophan. The DNA is omitted, as the CDR3 cannot be located on it reliably, and the CDR3 follows TCRdb's listing. This chain joins TRBV24-1 and TRBJ1-2; TRBD1 is taken as the D call from the table, unchecked against the DNA. The CDR3 has 10 amino acids, counting both end residues. CDR1 is KGHDR, CDR2 SFDVKD, per germline. CDR3 sequence: CATSDFRQGA.

The gene calls are TRBV5-6 and TRBJ2-3, with D possibly matching TRBD2 (6 bases). The CDR3 is 14 residues long. Germline CDR1 reads SGHDT; CDR2 reads YYEEEE. The ends were cut back, 5 bases at V and 3 bases at J, with 13 bases in the middle. CDR3 region: CASRQRTTTDTQYF. The CDR3 coding sequence is TGTGCCAGCAGGCAACGGACTACGACAGATACGCAGTATTTT.